This paragraph covers one T cell receptor (beta chain) sequence. What it binds is not known. V was pared by 1 base and J by 0 bases, with 7 bases between. Germline V lookup: CDR1 SEHNR, CDR2 FQNEAQ (reference sequence). This CDR3 has 15 residues. Use of 60 Vbeta and 13 Jbeta primers characterized the PCR. Per the original methods: There were tens of millions of unique TCR beta chains by a later count, and 10 million to 12 million of them were shared. This table comes from immunoSEQ multiplex PCR, and its TCRdb copy is limited to in-frame clones, with some not included. The DNA gave D and trimming, while V, J and clone size come from that table. Seen here are about 180,000 clones, less than 80% observed once, and the top ten hold approximately 0.7%. This entry is derived from a study of cytomegalovirus exposure and HLA in healthy donors. Findings and limits, study-wide: A prior analysis recorded that most TCR beta V segments were productive about 90% or about 30% of the time. In a later analysis, V- and J-gene trimming of beta chains associated with a DCLRE1C missense variant, replicated independently. Later work associated more than 15,000 TCR beta sequences with HLA alleles at 0.05 false discovery rate.

The specimen sequenced was PBMCs. The receptor was isolated from a middle-aged woman in good health and CMV-seronegative. The gene calls are TRBV7-9 and TRBJ2-1; D ambiguous. CDR3 coding DNA: TGTGCCAGCAGCTTAGGTCATAGCTCCTACAATGAGCAGTTCTTC. This encodes CASSLGHSSYNEQFF.